The 29 T cell receptor beta chains reported below all come from one sample, sequenced in a study of T cell responses to AZD1222 COVID-19 vaccine. TCRdb's table, derived via immunoSEQ multiplex PCR, lists solely in-frame clones and lacks some. The data show some 80,000 clones, approximately 90% seen once. The source material was peripheral blood, sampled on day 0 of AZD1222 vaccination. The source of these receptors is an adult in good health.

The chain links TRBV21-1 to TRBJ2-7; the tabulated D call, TRBD1, remains unverified against the DNA. TRBV21-1 is marked as a pseudogene. This CDR3 is 10 amino acids long. Here the CDR3 reads CASSPPMQYF. The CDR3 DNA follows: TGTGCCAGCAGTCCCCCAATGCAGTACTTC.

The chain joins TRBV5-1 to TRBJ1-4, with unresolved D. The CDR3 contains 14 residues. The germline CDR1 and CDR2 sequences are SGHRS and YFSETQ. With 0 bases removed from V and 8 bases from J, the gap between germline ends came to 11 bases. This CDR3 is CASSLEGRGEKLFF. As DNA, the CDR3 is TGCGCCAGCAGCTTGGAAGGTAGAGGAGAAAAACTGTTTTTT.

This chain links TRBV28 with TRBJ1-5, with D tentatively TRBD1 (5 bases). The germline V and J ends were trimmed by 6 bases and 3 bases, with 15 bases remaining between them. The CDR3 length is 15 residues. The germline gives CDR1 MDHEN, CDR2 SYDVKM. Here the CDR3 DNA reads TGTGCCAGCAGAGAGAGACAGCCATTCAATCAGCCCCAGCATTTT. The encoded protein is CASRERQPFNQPQHF.

The V call is TRBV7-9, the J call TRBJ1-4; D call uncertain. With 1 base removed from V and 11 bases from J, the gap between germline ends came to 11 bases. Germline CDR1 and CDR2: SEHNR and FQNEAQ (reference sequence). The CDR3 spans 13 residues. As DNA, the CDR3 is TGTGCCAGCAGCTTAGTCGGCTCGGAGAAACTGTTTTTT. This sequence encodes CASSLVGSEKLFF.

The chain is built from TRBV3-1 (or the pseudogene TRBV3-2) and TRBJ2-7; D gene uncertain. The CDR3 sequence is 14 residues long. V was trimmed by 0 bases and J by 2 bases, leaving 8 bases between them. CDR1 and CDR2 from the germline V gene are LGHDT and YNNKEL (reference sequence). CDR3 region: CASSQDAAAYEQYF. In DNA, the CDR3 is TGTGCCAGCAGCCAAGATGCGGCAGCCTACGAGCAGTACTTC.

J is TRBJ1-5 and V is TRBV7-8; the D is unclear. The CDR3 sequence is 13 residues long. Trimming pared 2 bases from V and 2 bases from J, leaving 4 bases between. Germline CDR1 and CDR2: SGHVS and FQNEAQ. CDR3 bases: TGTGCCAGCAGCTTATACCGCAATCAGCCCCAGCATTTT. Protein: CASSLYRNQPQHF.

V is TRBV28 and J is TRBJ2-1; 7 bases are a match to TRBD2. The junction had 7 bases not matched to a gene; V was cut back by 5 bases and J by 6 bases. The CDR3 consists of 14 residues. The germline CDR1 and CDR2 sequences are MDHEN and SYDVKM. In DNA, the CDR3 is TGTGCCAGCAGTGTACAGCGGGGCCGCAATGAGCAGTTCTTC. Translated, it gives CASSVQRGRNEQFF.

V is TRBV6-5 and J is TRBJ1-5, with 9 nucleotides matching TRBD1. V lost 6 bases to trimming and J lost 3 bases; unmatched junction nucleotides: 3. Germline-derived CDR1 and CDR2 are MNHEY and SVGAGI. The CDR3 runs to 14 residues. The CDR3 region is CASRRTGDNQPQHF. CDR3 nucleotides: TGTGCCAGCAGAAGGACAGGGGACAATCAGCCCCAGCATTTT.

This rearrangement joins TRBV7-3 to TRBJ2-2; D might be TRBD1 (5 bases). The V gene lost 4 bases and the J gene lost 7 bases, with 10 bases spanning the gap. The germline V gene has CDR1 SGHTA and CDR2 FQGTGA. The CDR3 is 13 amino acids. The CDR3 loop reads CASSSHRGGELFF. Here the CDR3 DNA reads TGTGCCAGCAGCTCCCATAGGGGCGGGGAGCTGTTTTTT.

This clone was observed a handful of times. This chain connects TRBV28 to TRBJ1-5; tentatively, D is TRBD1 (6 bases). CDR1 is MDHEN and CDR2 is SYDVKM in the germline V gene. The length of the CDR3 is 14 residues. Trimming cost V 6 bases and J 4 bases, with 13 bases left between them. CDR3: CASRPGQWNQPQHF. The CDR3 DNA is TGTGCCAGCAGGCCTGGACAGTGGAATCAGCCCCAGCATTTT. Full variable domain (remainder filled in from reference TRBV28 and TRBJ1-5): DVKVTQSSRYLVKRTGEKVFLECVQDMDHENMFWYRQDPGLGLRLIYFSYDVKMKEKGDIPEGYSVSREKKERFSLILESASTNQTSMYLCASRPGQWNQPQHFGDGTRLSIL.

The chain employs TRBV6-2 or TRBV6-3 and TRBJ2-3; D perhaps matches TRBD2 (6 bases). Trimming removed 2 bases from V and 9 bases from J, with 36 bases in between. CDR1 is MNHEY and CDR2 is SVGEGT in the germline V gene. The CDR3 loop spans 21 amino acids. The CDR3 region has the DNA TGTGCCAGCAGTTACCTGATGGGACTTCTATTAGCGTTTCTACCACAGGAGACGCAGTATTTT. Protein product: CASSYLMGLLLAFLPQETQYF.

CDR3 DNA sequence: TGTGCCAGCAGCCAGTCTAGGAGCAGGACCGGGGAGCTGTTTTTT. It specifies CASSQSRSRTGELFF. This rearrangement joins TRBV6-5 to TRBJ2-2, with D unclear. V was pared by 6 bases and J by 5 bases, with 16 bases between. Germline V gene lookup returns CDR1 MNHEY and CDR2 SVGAGI. The CDR3 has 15 amino acids.

The J gene is TRBJ2-1, the V gene TRBV5-4; TRBD2 matches 10 bases. J gave up 7 bases and V 4 bases, and 11 bases lay outside the gene matches. In germline, CDR1 is SGHNT, CDR2 YYREEE (reference sequence). The CDR3 is 16 residues long. The CDR3 DNA is TGTGCCAGCAGCCTGGGTATTGGTAGCGGGGGGAATGAGCAGTTCTTC. It specifies CASSLGIGSGGNEQFF. The full variable domain, rest sourced from reference TRBV5-4 and TRBJ2-1, is ETGVTQSPTHLIKTRGQQVTLRCSSQSGHNTVSWYQQALGQGPQFIFQYYREEENGRGNFPPRFSGLQFPNYSSELNVNALELDDSALYLCASSLGIGSGGNEQFFGPGTRLTVL.

The chain carries TRBV3-1 (or the pseudogene TRBV3-2) and TRBJ1-1; no clear D. Between the trimmed V and J ends, which lost 0 bases and 2 bases, there was a span of 13 bases. Germline V gives CDR1 LGHDT, CDR2 YNNKEL (reference sequence). The CDR3 runs 16 residues. The CDR3 DNA sequence: TGTGCCAGCAGCCAAGATGGGAGTTGGATCAACACTGAAGCTTTCTTT. Encoded protein: CASSQDGSWINTEAFF.

J is TRBJ1-1 and V is TRBV29-1; D uncertain. Germline CDR1 reads SQVTM; CDR2 reads ANQGSEA. The CDR3 runs 11 residues. Trimming stripped 5 bases from V and 1 base from J, with 5 bases between. This CDR3 is CSVLRNTEAFF. The CDR3 DNA sequence: TGCAGCGTTTTACGGAACACTGAAGCTTTCTTT.

This sequence joins TRBV4-1 and TRBJ2-7, with D tentatively TRBD2 (6 bases). CDR1 is MGHRA, CDR2 YSYEKL, per germline. Trimming shortened V by 3 bases and J by 3 bases, and 15 bases separated the two germline ends. The CDR3 is made up of 15 amino acids. In DNA form, the CDR3 reads TGCGCCAGCAGCCAGGGGAGGACGGAAGGCTACGAGCAGTACTTC. Its translation is CASSQGRTEGYEQYF.

This sequence joins TRBV19 and TRBJ1-5; D unresolved. V gave up 3 bases and J gave up 3 bases, with 9 bases separating them. Looked up from germline, CDR1 is LNHDA and CDR2 is SQIVND (reference sequence). The CDR3 totals 14 residues. CDR3 in amino acids: CASSIRMDNQPQHF. The CDR3 DNA reads as TGTGCCAGTAGTATTCGGATGGACAATCAGCCCCAGCATTTT.

The CDR3 spells CASRGNTIYF. In DNA, the CDR3 is TGTGCCAGCCGTGGAAACACCATATATTTT. The genes are TRBV28 and TRBJ1-3; D not certain. The germline V gene encodes CDR1 MDHEN and CDR2 SYDVKM. With 8 bases removed from V and 3 bases from J, the gap between germline ends came to 2 bases. This CDR3 has 10 residues.

The gene calls are TRBV10-3 and TRBJ1-1; 10 bases align to TRBD1. The CDR3 extends over 12 amino acids. The germline CDR1 and CDR2 sequences are ENHRY and SYGVKD. Germline trimming cut 11 bases from V and 6 bases from J; bases unmatched to any gene: 6. CDR3 DNA: TGTGCCCCGGGGGGGACAGGGGCTGAAGCTTTCTTT. It codes for CAPGGTGAEAFF.

V and J are TRBV6-5 and TRBJ2-6; D gene ambiguous. V was shortened by 10 bases and J by 0 bases, with 13 bases between the two germline ends. This CDR3 comprises 15 residues. The germline CDR1 and CDR2 sequences are MNHEY and SVGAGI. CDR3 residues: CATLWSLSGANVLTF. In DNA, the CDR3 is TGTGCCACCCTGTGGTCCCTCTCTGGGGCCAACGTCCTGACTTTC.

A note on this clone: Other DNA sequences within the sample encode an identical CDR3. The CDR3: CASSVEGSYNSPLHF. The CDR3 DNA follows: TGTGCCAGCAGCGTAGAGGGCTCCTATAATTCACCCCTCCACTTT. The chain recombines TRBV9 with TRBJ1-6; no definite D call. Trimming pared 0 bases from V and 0 bases from J, leaving 4 bases between. The CDR3 spans 15 residues. The germline gives CDR1 SGDLS, CDR2 YYNGEE.

J is TRBJ1-1 and V is TRBV9, with TRBD1 as a possible D gene (5 bases). CDR3 length: 12 residues. The ends were cut back, 0 bases at V and 11 bases at J, with 11 bases in the middle. In germline, CDR1 is SGDLS, CDR2 YYNGEE. The CDR3 here is CASSVVEGLAFF. CDR3 DNA sequence: TGTGCCAGCAGCGTAGTCGAGGGGTTGGCTTTCTTT.

The chain couples TRBV19 to TRBJ1-1; D gene ambiguous. Germline V gene sequence: CDR1 LNHDA, CDR2 SQIVND (reference sequence). The CDR3 covers 16 residues. V was shortened by 2 bases and J by 2 bases, with 15 bases between the two germline ends. This chain's CDR3 is CASSISGGRFNTEAFF. CDR3 coding DNA: TGTGCCAGTAGTATATCGGGCGGGAGGTTCAACACTGAAGCTTTCTTT.

The chain is built from TRBV3-1 (or the pseudogene TRBV3-2) and TRBJ1-5; TRBD1 is a possible D gene (5 bases). Germline CDR1 and CDR2: LGHDT and YNNKEL (reference sequence). The CDR3 is made up of 14 amino acids. V lost 3 bases to trimming and J lost 9 bases, with 15 bases between them. The CDR3: CASSQRDARRPQHF. The CDR3 DNA sequence: TGTGCCAGCAGCCAGAGGGACGCCCGGAGGCCCCAGCATTTT.

V usage is TRBV5-4 and J usage is TRBJ1-1; perhaps TRBD1 as D (6 bases). The CDR3 is 14 amino acids. V lost 2 bases and J lost 6, with 14 bases in between. Per germline, CDR1 SGHNT and CDR2 YYREEE (reference sequence). The CDR3 DNA follows: TGTGCCAGCAGCTTTCAAGGGGGGCTGGCTGAAGCTTTCTTT. Its translation: CASSFQGGLAEAFF.

In DNA, the CDR3 is TGTGCCAGCAGCTCGGCAAAAACAGGGCCCACAGATACGCAGTATTTT. Its translation is CASSSAKTGPTDTQYF. The chain recombines TRBV5-4 with TRBJ2-3, with a possible D match to TRBD1 (6 bases). The V and J ends lost 3 bases and 2 bases respectively, with 16 bases between them. The CDR3 runs 16 residues. CDR1 is SGHNT and CDR2 is YYREEE in the germline V gene (reference sequence).

V gene TRBV28 combines with J gene TRBJ1-3; D uncertain. Trimming stripped 6 bases from V and 0 bases from J, with 15 bases between. Germline V gives CDR1 MDHEN, CDR2 SYDVKM. This CDR3 is built from 16 residues. This CDR3 is CASSLSGISSGNTIYF. DNA for the CDR3: TGTGCCAGCAGCCTTTCGGGGATATCCTCTGGAAACACCATATATTTT.

The chain is built from TRBV10-1 and TRBJ2-2; TRBD1 aligns across 7 bases. V was pared by 6 bases and J by 0 bases, with 19 bases of the junction left unmatched. The CDR3 totals 20 residues. Germline loops: CDR1 WNHNN, CDR2 SYGVQD (reference sequence). CDR3 protein: CASRFYSDREGPSNTGELFF. CDR3 nucleotides: TGCGCCAGCAGATTTTATTCCGACAGGGAAGGGCCGTCGAACACCGGGGAGCTGTTTTTT.

The rearrangement uses TRBV5-1 and TRBJ1-2; D gene uncertain. CDR1 SGHRS and CDR2 YFSETQ come from the germline V gene. V was clipped by 0 bases and J by 2 bases, with 8 bases between them. The CDR3 has 14 residues. The CDR3 protein is CASSLASGNYGYTF. DNA of the CDR3: TGCGCCAGCAGCTTGGCGTCTGGCAACTATGGCTACACCTTC.